These 26 T cell receptor beta chains were sequenced from one sample in a study of T cell responses to AZD1222 COVID-19 vaccine. The repertoire was sequenced with immunoSEQ multiplex PCR; TCRdb's copy has only in-frame clones and lacks some. Among 55,000 to 65,000 clones listed, 80% were seen once. The sample consisted of peripheral blood, taken 28 days after the second AZD1222 dose. The receptors here all came from an adult who received the AZD1222 COVID-19 vaccine.

The gene calls are TRBV21-1 and TRBJ2-3; the table's TRBD2 call for D was not verified on the DNA. TRBV21-1 is given as a pseudogene. This CDR3 region has 16 residues. Written as DNA, the CDR3 is TGTGCCAGCAGCAAAGTAAGCGGTTCTGTCACAGATACGCAGTATTTT. Its protein is CASSKVSGSVTDTQYF.

The chain combines TRBV6-2 or TRBV6-3 with TRBJ1-2; TRBD1 is a possible D gene (5 bases). This CDR3 is built from 13 residues. The ends were cut back, 4 bases at V and 2 bases at J, with 8 bases in the middle. The V gene's germline CDR1 is MNHEY and CDR2 SVGEGT. The CDR3 protein is CASSSTGNYGYTF. CDR3 coding DNA: TGTGCCAGCAGTTCCACAGGAAACTATGGCTACACCTTC.

This chain uses TRBV14 with TRBJ2-5; TRBD2 agrees at 14 bases. Trimming removed 1 base from V and 2 bases from J; junction bases left unmatched: 12. The CDR3 contains 20 residues. Germline CDR1 SGHDN, CDR2 FVKESK. The CDR3 loop reads CASSQGRTSGGPWGQETQYF. The CDR3 nucleotides are TGTGCCAGCAGCCAAGGGAGGACTAGCGGGGGGCCATGGGGACAAGAGACCCAGTACTTC.

This clone was detected a few times. This chain links TRBV28 with TRBJ1-2; no reliable D call. V was clipped by 8 bases and J by 3 bases, with 19 bases between them. The CDR3 sequence is 15 residues long. Per germline, CDR1 MDHEN and CDR2 SYDVKM. This CDR3 reads CASLAGRTGDYGYTF. DNA for the CDR3: TGTGCCAGCCTTGCTGGACGAACCGGGGACTATGGCTACACCTTC.

This clone was seen only a few times. The sample has other DNA sequences that encode this CDR3 too. This chain links TRBV10-2 with TRBJ1-2; the D is unclear. Deletions cut 6 bases from V and 0 bases from J, with 11 bases between. The CDR3 has 14 amino acids. Germline-derived CDR1 and CDR2 are WSHSY and SAAADI. DNA of the CDR3: TGCGCCAGCAGGAAGGACGGAGCTAACTATGGCTACACCTTC. Its translation: CASRKDGANYGYTF.

The chain joins TRBV3-1 (or the pseudogene TRBV3-2) to TRBJ1-2, with D possibly TRBD1 on 5 matching bases. With 2 bases removed from V and 4 bases from J, the gap between germline ends came to 17 bases. The CDR3 contains 16 residues. Per the germline V gene, CDR1 is LGHDT and CDR2 is YNNKEL (reference sequence). CDR3 nucleotides: TGTGCCAGCAGCCAATTTGCGGGGACGTTAAGCTATGGCTACACCTTC. Translated, it gives CASSQFAGTLSYGYTF.

Concerning this clone itself: Additional DNA sequences in this sample encode the identical CDR3. V and J are TRBV15 and TRBJ2-6, with no clear D. CDR3 length: 15 amino acids. Germline-derived CDR1 and CDR2 are LNHNV and YYDKDF (reference sequence). Trimming took off 0 bases at V and 4 bases at J, with 7 bases between the two ends. The CDR3 region is CATSRDRDGANVLTF. The CDR3 DNA is TGTGCCACCAGCAGAGATCGAGACGGGGCCAACGTCCTGACTTTC.

The chain uses TRBV28 and TRBJ2-1, with TRBD2 matching 7 bases. The CDR3 is made up of 13 amino acids. Germline CDR1 MDHEN, CDR2 SYDVKM. With 5 bases clipped from V and 7 bases from J, the junction kept 5 bases outside the gene matches. CDR3 DNA sequence: TGTGCCAGCAGTGCCCCCGGGAGGAATGAGCAGTTCTTC. It yields the protein CASSAPGRNEQFF.

The sample holds a few counts of this clone. This chain connects TRBV5-8 to TRBJ2-7; 10 bases agree with TRBD1. CDR1 is SGHTS, CDR2 YDEGEE, per germline. V shed 0 bases and J 6 bases; nucleotides not matched to a gene: 3. The CDR3 sequence is 14 residues long. The chain's CDR3 is CASSLGTGGTEQYF. The CDR3 nucleotides read TGTGCCAGCAGCTTGGGGACAGGGGGAACCGAGCAGTACTTC.

The CDR3 coding sequence is TGTGCCAGCAGCAAGGGGGGCCGAGGGGACATTCAGTACTTC. Translated, it gives CASSKGGRGDIQYF. This sequence joins TRBV21-1 and TRBJ2-4. TRBV21-1 is marked as a pseudogene. The CDR3 is 14 residues long.

This chain's CDR3 is CASSLAGQATLHF. CDR3 coding DNA: TGTGCCAGCAGTTTAGCGGGACAGGCCACCCTCCACTTT. This chain connects TRBV12-3 or TRBV12-4 to TRBJ1-6; 8 bases agree with TRBD1. The CDR3 runs to 13 residues. J gave up 14 bases and V 0 bases, and 3 bases lay outside the gene matches.

The chain links TRBV10-3 to TRBJ2-3; 10 bases are a match to TRBD2. V was clipped by 3 bases and J by 2 bases; unmatched bases: 5. Germline values: CDR1 ENHRY, CDR2 SYGVKD. The CDR3 is made up of 16 amino acids. Written as DNA, the CDR3 is TGTGCCATCAGTGAAGCTAGCGGGGGTTTCACAGATACGCAGTATTTT. It yields the protein CAISEASGGFTDTQYF.

This clone has just one count. The CDR3 is CASSPGQGEVFF. The CDR3 bases are TGTGCCAGCAGCCCAGGACAGGGGGAGGTGTTTTTT. The chain uses TRBV7-9 and TRBJ1-4, with 10 bases lining up with TRBD1. The CDR3 extends over 12 amino acids. The V segment lost 5 bases and the J segment 15 bases; nucleotides outside the gene matches: 6. Germline V lookup: CDR1 SEHNR, CDR2 FQNEAQ (reference sequence).

This clone was observed a few times. The chain combines TRBV6-6 with TRBJ1-5; D is unresolved. The V and J ends lost 2 bases and 5 bases respectively, with 7 bases between them. The CDR3 length is 13 residues. CDR1 and CDR2 (germline): MNHNY, SVGAGI (reference sequence). CDR3 protein: CASSYGEDQPQHF. The CDR3 DNA is TGTGCCAGCAGTTACGGGGAGGATCAGCCCCAGCATTTT.

This clone was detected only a few times. This chain uses TRBV7-9 with TRBJ1-3; D not certain. The V end lost 3 bases, the J end lost 10 bases, and 7 bases lay between the germline ends. Germline CDR1 is SEHNR and CDR2 is FQNEAQ (reference sequence). The CDR3 contains 11 residues. Here the CDR3 reads CASSLATTIYF. DNA of the CDR3: TGTGCCAGCAGCTTGGCCACGACCATATATTTT.

The chain is built from TRBV6-2 or TRBV6-3 and TRBJ2-1; D may correspond to TRBD1 or TRBD2 (5 bases each). The CDR3 covers 14 residues. The germline V gene encodes CDR1 MNHEY and CDR2 SVGEGT. Trimming left V 6 bases short and J 7 bases short, with 16 bases between. CDR3: CASSPGTAHNEQFF. CDR3 in DNA: TGTGCCAGCAGCCCCGGGACCGCTCATAATGAGCAGTTCTTC.

The chain employs TRBV14 and TRBJ1-3; TRBD1 might be the D (5 bases). Trimming took off 3 bases at V and 4 bases at J, with 16 bases between the two ends. Germline V gene sequence: CDR1 SGHDN, CDR2 FVKESK. The CDR3 consists of 16 residues. In DNA form, the CDR3 reads TGTGCCAGCAGCCAGGCCCAGGGAACGGGCGGAAACACCATATATTTT. This translates into CASSQAQGTGGNTIYF.

This sequence joins TRBV6-5 and TRBJ1-1, with 7 bases fitting TRBD1. Germline-derived CDR1 and CDR2 are MNHEY and SVGAGI. Trimming at V came to 6 bases and at J to 4 bases, leaving 2 bases not matched to a gene. The CDR3 is 12 amino acids. The CDR3 loop reads CASRTGLTEAFF. The CDR3 DNA follows: TGTGCCAGCAGGACAGGGCTCACTGAAGCTTTCTTT.

This clone showed up just once. V and J are TRBV4-1 and TRBJ1-1; TRBD1 is a possible D gene (6 bases). The CDR3 spans 17 residues. Germline assignment: CDR1 MGHRA and CDR2 YSYEKL. V was cut by 0 bases and J by 1 base, with 15 bases left in between. The CDR3 DNA is TGCGCCAGCAGCCAAGAGGGTGGGGCCAGGGGGAACACTGAAGCTTTCTTT. Protein sequence: CASSQEGGARGNTEAFF.

V gene TRBV24-1 combines with J gene TRBJ1-5; D not certain. Trimming took 2 bases from V and 6 from J, leaving 10 bases between them. CDR1 KGHDR and CDR2 SFDVKD come from the germline V gene. The length of the CDR3 is 14 residues. The CDR3 loop reads CATSDCPGAQPQHF. In DNA form, the CDR3 reads TGTGCCACCAGTGATTGCCCAGGCGCTCAGCCCCAGCATTTT.

The chain uses TRBV5-6 and TRBJ1-2; D may be TRBD1 (6 bases). Germline V gene lookup returns CDR1 SGHDT and CDR2 YYEEEE. The CDR3 covers 14 residues. The germline V and J ends were trimmed by 4 bases and 6 bases, with 16 bases remaining between them. CDR3 loop: CASSPVPGADGYTF. The DNA for the CDR3 is TGTGCCAGCAGCCCAGTCCCGGGGGCGGATGGCTACACCTTC.

This clone has just one count. In DNA form, the CDR3 reads TGTGCCACCCGTCGGCCCCCGGGAACGGCCGGAAATGAAAAACTGTTTTTT. Translated: CATRRPPGTAGNEKLFF. The rearrangement uses TRBV28 and TRBJ1-4; D uncertain. V lost 10 bases and J 5 bases, leaving 26 bases between the germline ends. From germline, CDR1 is MDHEN and CDR2 SYDVKM. The CDR3 sequence is 17 residues long.

The rearrangement links TRBV28 to TRBJ1-6, with 8 bases fitting TRBD1. The CDR3 is 15 residues long. The germline gives CDR1 MDHEN, CDR2 SYDVKM. The trim removed 6 bases at V and 5 bases at J, leaving 6 bases unmatched. CDR3 nucleotide sequence: TGTGCCAGCAGAGGGGGGGACAGGCATAATTCACCCCTCCACTTT. It translates to CASRGGDRHNSPLHF.

J is TRBJ1-4 and V is TRBV29-1; D may be TRBD1 (5 bases). CDR3 length equals 15 residues. The V end was cut by 4 bases, the J end by 3 bases, with 15 bases between. Per germline, CDR1 SQVTM and CDR2 ANQGSEA. DNA of the CDR3: TGCAGCGTTGGACAGAAGCGGGCGGCTAATGAAAAACTGTTTTTT. It specifies CSVGQKRAANEKLFF.

This clone occurred once. The rearrangement joins TRBV15 to TRBJ1-1; no definite D call. The CDR3 contains 14 residues. V was pared by 2 bases and J by 0 bases, with 7 bases between. Germline V CDR1 and CDR2: LNHNV, YYDKDF (reference sequence). DNA for the CDR3: TGTGCCACCAGCAGACAACGGGTGAACACTGAAGCTTTCTTT. Its protein product is CATSRQRVNTEAFF.

The rearrangement uses TRBV12-3 or TRBV12-4 and TRBJ1-1; D uncertain. Trimming shortened V by 2 bases and J by 1 base, and 5 bases separated the two germline ends. CDR3 length: 13 amino acids. The CDR3 DNA reads as TGTGCCAGCAGTTTATCGCCGAACACTGAAGCTTTCTTT. It codes for CASSLSPNTEAFF.